The 8 T cell receptor beta chains in this list originate from one sample, sequenced in a study of Tregs in tolerant kidney transplant recipients. The method was immunoSEQ multiplex PCR; TCRdb's version includes in-frame clones alone and lacks a portion of them. Among about 94,000 clones listed, 90% to 95% were seen once. This specimen consisted of CD4+ T cells from blood, obtained before the transplant. These receptors were taken from a human donor who received a combined kidney and bone marrow transplant.

The rearrangement uses TRBV7-2 and TRBJ1-1; weak D call: TRBD1 (6 bases). The V end lost 5 bases, the J end lost 0 bases, and 13 bases lay between the germline ends. There are 15 residues in the CDR3. Per the germline V gene, CDR1 is SGHTA and CDR2 is FQGNSA. Here the CDR3 reads CASSPYWTVNTEAFF. The CDR3 bases are TGTGCCAGCAGCCCCTATTGGACAGTGAACACTGAAGCTTTCTTT.

This clone was seen a single time. The chain uses TRBV23-1 and TRBJ1-2; no clear D gene. TRBV23-1 is known as an ORF, though its function is uncertain. Trimming stripped 2 bases from V and 4 bases from J, with 11 bases between. The CDR3 contains 14 residues. DNA for the CDR3: TGCGCCAGCAGTCAAACTTATCCCTTCTATGGCTACACCTTC. This encodes CASSQTYPFYGYTF.

This clone has only one observation. The V call is TRBV7-8, the J call TRBJ1-1; 8 positions match TRBD1. The ends lost 0 bases at V and 5 bases at J; junction bases unmatched: 5. The germline gives CDR1 SGHVS, CDR2 FQNEAQ. The CDR3 is 15 amino acids. The CDR3 nucleotides are TGTGCCAGCAGCTTAGCGCTCAGGGGGCGGACTGAAGCTTTCTTT. Amino acids: CASSLALRGRTEAFF.

The genes are TRBV6-6 and TRBJ2-5; possibly TRBD1 for D (6 bases). V was trimmed by 2 bases and J by 5 bases, leaving 15 bases between them. The CDR3 spans 15 residues. Looked up from germline, CDR1 is MNHNY and CDR2 is SVGAGI (reference sequence). DNA for the CDR3: TGTGCCAGCAGTTACCCGTTGGGCCAGGGGGAGACCCAGTACTTC. This encodes CASSYPLGQGETQYF.

V and J are TRBV5-5 and TRBJ1-3; D perhaps matches TRBD1 (6 bases). Germline-derived CDR1 and CDR2 are SGHKS and YYEKEE (reference sequence). This CDR3 has 17 residues. Between the trimmed V and J ends, which lost 0 bases and 0 bases, there was a span of 13 bases. CDR3 amino acids: CASSLVAGAPSGNTIYF. DNA of the CDR3: TGTGCCAGCAGCTTGGTAGCAGGGGCACCCTCTGGAAACACCATATATTTT.

This rearrangement joins TRBV9 to TRBJ2-1; D uncertain. The CDR3 consists of 16 residues. Germline CDR1 and CDR2: SGDLS and YYNGEE. Between the trimmed V and J ends, which lost 2 bases and 2 bases, there was a span of 14 bases. The CDR3 coding sequence is TGTGCCAGCAGCGTGGAAGCCTGGGCCGCCTACAATGAGCAGTTCTTC. Protein sequence: CASSVEAWAAYNEQFF.

In its sample, this clone was seen a few times. The chain couples TRBV10-3 to TRBJ1-2; D ambiguous. Germline V CDR1 and CDR2: ENHRY, SYGVKD. The CDR3 has 13 residues. Trimming cost V 2 bases and J 0 bases, with 4 bases left between them. CDR3 amino acids: CAISEQSNYGYTF. CDR3 coding DNA: TGTGCCATCAGTGAGCAGTCTAACTATGGCTACACCTTC.

The chain employs TRBV7-2 and TRBJ2-1; D gene unclear. V was shortened by 2 bases and J by 11 bases, with 16 bases between the two germline ends. In germline, CDR1 is SGHTA, CDR2 FQGNSA. This CDR3 has 14 amino acids. DNA for the CDR3: TGTGCCAGCAGCTTAAGAACCATAGTAATGAAGCAGTTCTTC. This translates into CASSLRTIVMKQFF.